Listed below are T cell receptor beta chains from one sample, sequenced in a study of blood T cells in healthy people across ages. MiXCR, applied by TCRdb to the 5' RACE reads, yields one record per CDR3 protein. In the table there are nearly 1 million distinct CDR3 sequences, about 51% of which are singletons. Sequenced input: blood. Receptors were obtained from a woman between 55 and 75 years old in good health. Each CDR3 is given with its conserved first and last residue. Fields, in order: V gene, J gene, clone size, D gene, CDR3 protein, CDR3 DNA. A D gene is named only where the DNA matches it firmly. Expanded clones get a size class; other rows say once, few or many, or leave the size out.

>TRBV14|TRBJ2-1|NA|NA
CASSPFGGPYNEQFF
TGTGCCAGCAGCCCATTCGGGGGGCCCTACAATGAGCAGTTCTTC
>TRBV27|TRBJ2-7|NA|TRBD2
CASSLLAGAGEQYF
TGTGCCAGCAGTTTGTTAGCGGGAGCCGGGGAGCAGTACTTC
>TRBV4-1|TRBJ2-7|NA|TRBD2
CASSQTIAGTYEQYF
TGCGCCAGCAGTCAAACCATAGCGGGGACCTACGAGCAGTACTTC
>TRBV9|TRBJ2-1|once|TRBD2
CASSTVTSGSNEQFF
TGTGCCAGCAGCACGGTGACTAGCGGGTCCAATGAGCAGTTCTTC
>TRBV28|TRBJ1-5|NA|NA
CACERLREGQPQHF
TGTGCCTGCGAGAGGTTGAGAGAAGGTCAGCCCCAGCATTTT
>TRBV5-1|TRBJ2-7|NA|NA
CASSVGGGIYEQYF
TGCGCCAGCAGCGTAGGAGGGGGGATCTACGAGCAGTACTTC
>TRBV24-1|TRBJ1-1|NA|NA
CATSDWGNTEAFF
TGTGCCACCAGTGATTGGGGGAACACTGAAGCTTTCTTT
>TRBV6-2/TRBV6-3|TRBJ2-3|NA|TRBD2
CASSLAGPTQYF
TGTGCCAGCAGTTTAGCGGGACCGACGCAGTATTTT
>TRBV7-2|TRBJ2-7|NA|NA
CASSLLPDRMSYEQYF
TGTGCCAGCAGCTTATTGCCAGACAGGATGTCCTACGAGCAGTACTTC
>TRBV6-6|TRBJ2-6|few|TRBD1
CASSTGGSGANVLTF
TGTGCCAGCAGTACAGGGGGCTCTGGGGCCAACGTCCTGACTTTC
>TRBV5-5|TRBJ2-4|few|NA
CASSFLSKNIQYF
TGTGCCAGCAGCTTTTTAAGCAAAAACATTCAGTACTTC
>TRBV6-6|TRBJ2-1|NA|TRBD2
CASSLREGPYNEQFF
TGTGCCAGCAGCCTCCGGGAGGGCCCCTACAATGAGCAGTTCTTC
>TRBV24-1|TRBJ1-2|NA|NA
CATSTQTTNYGYTF
TGTGCCACCAGTACGCAGACAACTAACTATGGCTACACCTTC
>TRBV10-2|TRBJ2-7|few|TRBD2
CASRSALDTSGRDEQYF
TGCGCCAGCAGAAGCGCACTCGACACTAGCGGGAGGGACGAGCAGTACTTC
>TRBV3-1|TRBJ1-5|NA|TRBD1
CASSHADRGNQPQHF
TGTGCCAGCAGCCATGCCGACAGGGGTAATCAGCCCCAGCATTTT
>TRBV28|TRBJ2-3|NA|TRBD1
CASSFGQGAQRTQYF
TGTGCCAGCAGTTTCGGACAGGGGGCGCAGCGTACGCAGTATTTT
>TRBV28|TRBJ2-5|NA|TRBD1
CASSWTGVQETQYF
TGTGCCAGCAGTTGGACAGGGGTCCAAGAGACCCAGTACTTC
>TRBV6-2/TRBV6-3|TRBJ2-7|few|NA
CASSYHANRAYEQYF
TGTGCCAGCAGTTACCACGCAAATCGGGCTTACGAGCAGTACTTC
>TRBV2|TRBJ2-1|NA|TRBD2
CASSAGGERQEVEQFF
TGTGCCAGCAGTGCCGGGGGGGAGCGGCAAGAGGTTGAGCAGTTCTTC
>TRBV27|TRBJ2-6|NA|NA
CASSLGTTGANVLTF
TGTGCCAGCAGTTTGGGGACAACGGGGGCCAACGTCCTGACTTTC
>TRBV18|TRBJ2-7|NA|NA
CASSGKTKDSSYEQYF
TGTGCCAGCTCAGGGAAGACTAAGGACAGTTCCTACGAGCAGTACTTC
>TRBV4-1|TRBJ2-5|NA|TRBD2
CASSQDSDSGRSREQYF
TGCGCCAGCAGCCAAGATTCGGATAGCGGGAGATCCCGGGAGCAGTACTTC
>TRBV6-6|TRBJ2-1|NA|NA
CASSYSSPSPYNEQFF
TGTGCCAGCAGTTACTCGAGCCCTAGTCCCTACAATGAGCAGTTCTTC
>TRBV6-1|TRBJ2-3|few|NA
CASSPGASSTDTQYF
TGTGCCAGCAGTCCAGGGGCGTCAAGCACAGATACGCAGTATTTT
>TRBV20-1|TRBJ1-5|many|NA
CSARVLENQPQHF
TGCAGTGCTAGGGTTTTAGAGAATCAGCCCCAGCATTTT
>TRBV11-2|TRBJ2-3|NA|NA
CASSLSRGSWDTQYF
TGTGCCAGCAGCTTGTCTAGGGGAAGTTGGGATACGCAGTATTTT
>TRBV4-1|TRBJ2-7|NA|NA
CASSQTARISEQYF
TGCGCCAGCAGCCAAACCGCTAGGATTAGCGAGCAGTACTTC
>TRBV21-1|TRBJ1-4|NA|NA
CASNLGKTGKLFF
TGTGCCAGCAACCTGGGGAAGACGGGAAAACTGTTTTTT
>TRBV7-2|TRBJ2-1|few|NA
CASSLAQRGGVGYNEQFF
TGTGCCAGCAGCTTAGCGCAAAGGGGGGGAGTAGGTTACAATGAGCAGTTCTTC
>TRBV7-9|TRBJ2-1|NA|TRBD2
CASSLVGGRIGEQFF
TGTGCCAGCAGCTTAGTAGGCGGGAGGATAGGTGAGCAGTTCTTC
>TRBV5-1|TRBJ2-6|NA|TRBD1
CASSLRQGLTTGANVLTF
TGCGCCAGCAGCTTGCGACAGGGCCTAACCACTGGGGCCAACGTCCTGACTTTC
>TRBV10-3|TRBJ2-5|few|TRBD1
CAISDDRGETQYF
TGTGCCATCAGTGACGACAGGGGAGAGACCCAGTACTTC
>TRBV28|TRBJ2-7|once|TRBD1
CASSFQTGEVENEQYF
TGTGCCAGCAGTTTCCAGACAGGGGAGGTTGAAAACGAGCAGTACTTC
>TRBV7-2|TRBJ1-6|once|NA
CASSLEPRAPLHF
TGTGCCAGCAGCTTAGAACCCCGGGCACCCCTCCACTTT
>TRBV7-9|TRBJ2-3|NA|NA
CASSERAYTDTQYF
TGTGCCAGCAGTGAGCGGGCGTACACAGATACGCAGTATTTT
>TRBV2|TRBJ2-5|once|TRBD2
CASSVTSGRVFETQYF
TGTGCCAGCAGTGTCACTAGCGGGAGGGTCTTCGAGACCCAGTACTTC
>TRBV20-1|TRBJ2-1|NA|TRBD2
CSAKRTSGRDNNEQFF
TGCAGTGCTAAAAGGACTAGCGGGAGGGATAACAATGAGCAGTTCTTC
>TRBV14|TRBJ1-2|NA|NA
CASSHQWSSYTF
TGTGCCAGCAGCCATCAATGGTCTAGCTACACCTTC
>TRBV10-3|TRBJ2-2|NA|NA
CAISGPTDTGELFF
TGTGCCATCAGTGGGCCGACGGACACCGGGGAGCTGTTTTTT
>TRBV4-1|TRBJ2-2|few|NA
CASSQPGAADRELFF
TGCGCCAGCAGCCAGCCAGGGGCGGCTGACCGGGAGCTGTTTTTT
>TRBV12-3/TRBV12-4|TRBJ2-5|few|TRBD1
CASSWTGGIETQYF
TGTGCCAGCAGCTGGACAGGGGGCATTGAGACCCAGTACTTC
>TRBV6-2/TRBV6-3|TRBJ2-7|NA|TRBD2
CASNSRTSATYEQYF
TGTGCCAGCAACTCCAGGACTAGCGCTACCTACGAGCAGTACTTC
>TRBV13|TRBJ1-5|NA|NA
CASSLVHSNQPQHF
TGTGCCAGCAGCTTAGTGCATAGCAATCAGCCCCAGCATTTT
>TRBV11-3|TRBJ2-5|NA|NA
CASSLVVPGHPYQETQYF
TGTGCCAGCAGCTTAGTGGTCCCGGGACACCCGTACCAAGAGACCCAGTACTTC
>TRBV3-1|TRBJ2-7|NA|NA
CASSLWTESSYEQYF
TGTGCCAGCAGCCTGTGGACAGAGAGCTCCTACGAGCAGTACTTC
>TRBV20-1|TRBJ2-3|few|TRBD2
CSATKGLAGGGAGDTQYF
TGCAGTGCTACGAAGGGACTAGCGGGAGGAGGGGCGGGAGATACGCAGTATTTT
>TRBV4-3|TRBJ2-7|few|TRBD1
CASSQGGQGTYEQYF
TGCGCCAGCAGCCAAGGGGGACAGGGGACCTACGAGCAGTACTTC
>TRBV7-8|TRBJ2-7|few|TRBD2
CASSLEGLAYEQYF
TGTGCCAGCAGCTTAGAGGGACTAGCCTACGAGCAGTACTTC
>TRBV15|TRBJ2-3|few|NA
CATSSPPFGFTSTDTQYF
TGTGCCACCAGCAGCCCGCCTTTTGGCTTTACTAGCACAGATACGCAGTATTTT
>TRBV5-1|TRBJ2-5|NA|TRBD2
CASMPSGGAYETQYF
TGCGCCAGCATGCCCTCCGGGGGGGCATACGAGACCCAGTACTTC
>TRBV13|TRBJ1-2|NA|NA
CASSQGGSKTLNYGYTF
TGTGCCAGCAGCCAAGGGGGATCCAAAACCCTAAACTATGGCTACACCTTC
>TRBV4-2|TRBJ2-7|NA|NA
CASSQGRNRRIRNEQYF
TGTGCCAGCAGCCAAGGGAGGAATAGGCGGATCCGGAATGAGCAGTACTTC
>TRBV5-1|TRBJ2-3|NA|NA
CASSLTATDTQYF
TGCGCCAGCAGCTTGACCGCAACTGATACGCAGTATTTT
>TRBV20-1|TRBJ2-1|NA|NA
CSARWISYNEQFF
TGCAGTGCTAGATGGATCTCCTACAATGAGCAGTTCTTC
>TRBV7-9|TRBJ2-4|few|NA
CASSLGPKNIQYF
TGTGCCAGCAGCCTGGGACCTAAAAACATTCAGTACTTC
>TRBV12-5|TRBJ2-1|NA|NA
CASGLLRGGYNEQFF
TGTGCTAGTGGTTTGTTGCGGGGAGGTTACAATGAGCAGTTCTTC
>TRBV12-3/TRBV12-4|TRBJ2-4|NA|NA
CASSSTRDSIRQYF
TGTGCCAGCAGTTCAACCCGGGACTCAATAAGGCAGTACTTC
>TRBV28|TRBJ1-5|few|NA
CASSSPEGSNQPQHF
TGTGCCAGCAGTTCCCCCGAAGGGAGCAATCAGCCCCAGCATTTT
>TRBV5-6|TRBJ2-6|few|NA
CASRLRPWGANVLTF
TGTGCCAGCAGGCTTCGGCCCTGGGGGGCCAACGTCCTGACTTTC